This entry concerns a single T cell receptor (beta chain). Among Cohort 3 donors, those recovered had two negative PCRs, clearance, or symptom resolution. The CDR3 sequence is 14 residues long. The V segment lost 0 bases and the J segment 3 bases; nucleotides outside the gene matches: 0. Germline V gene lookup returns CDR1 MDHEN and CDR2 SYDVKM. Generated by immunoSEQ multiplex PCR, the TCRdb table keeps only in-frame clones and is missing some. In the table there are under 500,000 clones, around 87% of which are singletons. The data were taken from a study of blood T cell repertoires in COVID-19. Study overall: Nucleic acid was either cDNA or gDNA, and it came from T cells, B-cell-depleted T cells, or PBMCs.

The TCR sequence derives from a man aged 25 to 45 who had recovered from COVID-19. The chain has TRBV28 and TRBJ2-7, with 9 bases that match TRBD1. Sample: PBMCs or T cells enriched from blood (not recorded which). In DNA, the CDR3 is TGTGCCAGCAGTTTATGGGACAGGGGCTACGAGCAGTACTTC. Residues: CASSLWDRGYEQYF. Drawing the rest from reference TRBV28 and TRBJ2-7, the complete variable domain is DVKVTQSSRYLVKRTGEKVFLECVQDMDHENMFWYRQDPGLGLRLIYFSYDVKMKEKGDIPEGYSVSREKKERFSLILESASTNQTSMYLCASSLWDRGYEQYFGPGTRLTVT.